This T cell receptor beta chain was recorded in a study of T cell responses to AZD1222 COVID-19 vaccine. Study details: Pooled in the analysis were second doses at about 4 or about 12 weeks.

CDR1 MNHEY and CDR2 SVGEGT come from the germline V gene. Trimming removed 2 bases at V and 0 bases at J, with 13 bases between. The CDR3 is 16 residues long. The study, taken as a whole, reports: Once two AZD1222 doses were given, Spike-specific TCR breadth and depth went up. Clonal diversity was possibly underestimated, and white British individuals and females predominated among donors.

This table comes from immunoSEQ multiplex PCR, and its TCRdb copy is limited to in-frame clones, with some not included. Here the sample spans about 140,000 clones, more than 85% being singletons. A note on this clone: Its cognate antigen is unknown.

The sequencing here drew on peripheral blood, taken on day 0 of AZD1222 vaccination. J is TRBJ1-1 and V is TRBV6-2 or TRBV6-3, with no clear D. The clonotype was recovered from an adult in good health. As DNA, the CDR3 is TGTGCCAGCAGTTACCCCCCAGAAGGGATGAACACTGAAGCTTTCTTT. Translated: CASSYPPEGMNTEAFF.